A selection of T cell receptor beta chains follows, all from one sample in a study of Ad26.COV2.S vaccination and SARS-CoV-2 variants. Sequencing used immunoSEQ multiplex PCR; TCRdb keeps in-frame clones, though not all of them. Here the sample spans 440,000 or so clones, roughly 91% being singletons. The sequencing here drew on peripheral blood, taken in a trial of Ad26.COV2.S vaccine versus placebo. These receptors originate from a person aged 18-65 years who received the Ad26.COV2.S COVID-19 vaccine or a placebo. Each CDR3 is given with its conserved first and last residue. A D gene is named only where the DNA matches it firmly. Some rows mark clone size as missing; the rest say once, few, many or name a class of expanded clone.

j_call: TRBJ2-2; clone_size: -; d_call: -; v_call: TRBV6-2/TRBV6-3; cdr3_nt: TGTGCCAGCAGTTATGGGACCGGTCCGGAGCTGTTTTTT; cdr3_aa: CASSYGTGPELFF
j_call: TRBJ1-1; clone_size: -; d_call: TRBD1; v_call: TRBV28; cdr3_nt: TGTGCCAGCAGTCCAGGACAGGGACGAAGAAGCACTGAAGCTTTCTTT; cdr3_aa: CASSPGQGRRSTEAFF
j_call: TRBJ2-1; clone_size: -; d_call: TRBD2; v_call: TRBV7-9; cdr3_nt: TGTGCCAGCAACGAACTAGCGGGAGAGGGTTACAATGAGCAGTTCTTC; cdr3_aa: CASNELAGEGYNEQFF
j_call: TRBJ2-1; clone_size: -; d_call: -; v_call: TRBV20-1; cdr3_nt: TGCAGTGCCTCTAGGGCGGGTGAGCAGTTCTTC; cdr3_aa: CSASRAGEQFF
j_call: TRBJ1-6; clone_size: -; d_call: -; v_call: TRBV7-3; cdr3_nt: TGTGCCAGCAGCGACGACAGGTCGGGGTCACCCCTCCACTTT; cdr3_aa: CASSDDRSGSPLHF
j_call: TRBJ2-3; clone_size: -; d_call: TRBD2; v_call: TRBV7-3; cdr3_nt: TGTGCCAGCAGCACGGATGGGGCGGGAGCCACAGATACGCAGTATTTT; cdr3_aa: CASSTDGAGATDTQYF
j_call: TRBJ1-4; clone_size: once; d_call: -; v_call: TRBV6-1; cdr3_nt: TGTGCCAGCAGTGAAAATTTTCGGAATGAAAAACTGTTTTTT; cdr3_aa: CASSENFRNEKLFF
j_call: TRBJ1-2; clone_size: -; d_call: TRBD1; v_call: TRBV4-2; cdr3_nt: TGTGCCAGCAGCCAAGATCGCCCGTGGACAGGGGAGAATAACTATGGCTACACCTTC; cdr3_aa: CASSQDRPWTGENNYGYTF
j_call: TRBJ2-1; clone_size: -; d_call: -; v_call: TRBV5-4; cdr3_nt: TGTGCCAGCAGCTTGACAGAGAACAATGAGCAGTTCTTC; cdr3_aa: CASSLTENNEQFF
j_call: TRBJ2-1; clone_size: -; d_call: -; v_call: TRBV11-2; cdr3_nt: TGTGCCAGCAGCCCCCGGGGGCGGGCGACCTACAATGAGCAGTTCTTC; cdr3_aa: CASSPRGRATYNEQFF
j_call: TRBJ1-6; clone_size: few; d_call: -; v_call: TRBV6-6; cdr3_nt: TGTGCCAGCAGTTCAACACAGGGAGGTAATTCACCCCTCCACTTT; cdr3_aa: CASSSTQGGNSPLHF
j_call: TRBJ2-5; clone_size: few; d_call: -; v_call: TRBV13; cdr3_nt: TGTGCCAGCAGCTTAGGTAGCGACCAAGAGACCCAGTACTTC; cdr3_aa: CASSLGSDQETQYF